Reported below is one TCR beta chain. Germline V CDR1 and CDR2: SGHTA, FQGNSA. The length of the CDR3 is 15 residues. V shed 3 bases and J 8 bases; nucleotides not matched to a gene: 7. These data originate in a study of blood T cell repertoires in COVID-19. Background on the study: COVID-19 samples from acute and convalescent phases originated in the United States, Italy and Spain. Sources were T cells, B-cell-depleted T cells, or PBMCs; the material itself was cDNA or gDNA.

Authors' methods: For nucleated cells, counts were estimated from reference gene primer amplification. Assay used: immunoSEQ multiplex PCR; TCRdb lists only in-frame clones, some missing. The DNA gave D and trimming, while V, J and clone size come from that table. The data show about 51,000 clones, around 86% seen once. The chain combines TRBV7-2 with TRBJ2-1; TRBD1 agrees at 10 bases. The sample was peripheral blood. This TCR came from a human donor with acute or convalescent COVID-19. The donor label of this sample is uncertain. For the CDR3, the DNA is TGTGCCAGCAGCTTGGGACAGGGGAGCGTCTATGAGCAGTTCTTC. This gives the protein CASSLGQGSVYEQFF.